This TCR beta chain was sequenced during a study of T cells after yellow fever vaccination. The overall study: Fractions of low cell number were prepared using SMART-Seq v4 Ultra Low Input. Study-level results: Weaker, the secondary response peaked sooner, at day 5 versus 15.

Via MiXCR, TCRdb re-called the 5' RACE reads, giving one row per CDR3 protein. The sample records approximately 110,000 distinct CDR3 sequences, 6.5% to 8% being singletons. This clonotype was counted only a few times. Its antigen is unknown. CDR1 and CDR2 from the germline V gene are SEHNR and FQNEAQ (reference sequence). The CDR3 is 13 amino acids. Trimming removed 10 bases from V and 1 base from J, with 13 bases in between. The input for sequencing was CD4+ T cells sorted from PBMCs, taken around 10 days after the first yellow fever vaccination. The chain is built from TRBV7-9 and TRBJ2-5; perhaps TRBD1 as D (6 bases). The sequence derives from a man aged 18 to 29 who received the YFV17D yellow fever vaccine. The CDR3: CATHRVGQETQYF. The CDR3 DNA is TGTGCCACTCACAGGGTCGGCCAAGAGACCCAGTACTTC.